One and the same sample provided the 4 T cell receptor beta chains below, sequenced in a study of early T cells in non-severe SARS-CoV-2 infection. TCRdb ran MiXCR on the 5' RACE reads and lists one entry per CDR3 protein. The repertoire holds around 60,000 distinct CDR3 sequences, with 11% as singletons. Sequencing was performed on whole blood, taken at baseline. Receptor source: an adult who was a healthcare worker with PCR-confirmed SARS-CoV-2 infection or an uninfected control (not recorded which).

The chain is built from TRBV6-4 and TRBJ2-3; 10 bases align to TRBD2. There are 15 residues in the CDR3. V shed 6 bases and J 11 bases; nucleotides not matched to a gene: 14. Per germline, CDR1 MRHNA and CDR2 SNTAGT. This chain's CDR3 is CASSEEASGGRGQYF. For the CDR3, the DNA is TGTGCCAGCAGCGAAGAGGCTAGCGGGGGACGGGGGCAGTATTTT.

This clonotype was seen a few times. This chain uses TRBV6-5 with TRBJ2-7; D possibly corresponds to TRBD2 (6 bases). V lost 10 bases, J lost 9 bases, and 16 bases lay in between. Germline CDR1 is MNHEY and CDR2 is SVGAGI. The CDR3 extends over 11 amino acids. DNA for the CDR3: TGTGCCACCGCGGACACCGGGGGGCAGTACTTC. This codes for CATADTGGQYF.

This clonotype was observed a few times. The chain uses TRBV11-2 and TRBJ1-1, with 9 nucleotides matching TRBD1. This CDR3 is built from 13 residues. The V and J ends lost 3 bases and 11 bases, in that order; junction bases with no gene match: 7. The germline gives CDR1 SGHAT, CDR2 FQNNGV. The CDR3 DNA sequence: TGTGCCAGCAGCTTCACAGGGGGCGGGCGGGCTTTCTTT. It translates to CASSFTGGGRAFF.

The chain carries TRBV10-2 and TRBJ1-5; D remains ambiguous. Germline CDR1 and CDR2: WSHSY and SAAADI. This CDR3 comprises 13 residues. The V end was cut by 6 bases, the J end by 0 bases, with 6 bases between. The DNA of the CDR3 is TGCGCCAGCAGAGAGATTAGCAATCAGCCCCAGCATTTT. Amino acid sequence: CASREISNQPQHF.